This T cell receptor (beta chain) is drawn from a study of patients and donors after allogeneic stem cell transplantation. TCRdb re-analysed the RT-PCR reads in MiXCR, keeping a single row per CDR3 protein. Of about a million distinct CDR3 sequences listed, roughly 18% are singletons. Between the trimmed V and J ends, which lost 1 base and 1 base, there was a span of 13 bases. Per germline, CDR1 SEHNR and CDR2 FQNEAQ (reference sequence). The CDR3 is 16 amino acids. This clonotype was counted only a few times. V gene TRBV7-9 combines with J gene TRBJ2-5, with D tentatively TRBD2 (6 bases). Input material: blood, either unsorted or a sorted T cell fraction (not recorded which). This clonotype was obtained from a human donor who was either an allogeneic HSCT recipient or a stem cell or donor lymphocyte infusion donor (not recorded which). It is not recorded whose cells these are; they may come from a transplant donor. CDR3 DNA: TGTGCCAGCAGCTTAGAGGAGACTAGGATCCAAGAGACCCAGTACTTC. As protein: CASSLEETRIQETQYF. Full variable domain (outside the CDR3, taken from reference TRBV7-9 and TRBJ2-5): DTGVSQNPRHKITKRGQNVTFRCDPISEHNRLYWYRQTLGQGPEFLTYFQNEAQLEKSRLLSDRFSAERPKGSFSTLEIQRTEQGDSAMYLCASSLEETRIQETQYFGPGTRLLVL.